The rows below give T cell receptor beta chains drawn from one sample of a study of metastatic and nonmetastatic thyroid tumors. With MiXCR, TCRdb reprocessed the PCR reads. The data contain 30,000 to 35,000 clones, roughly a sixth of them seen just once; the ten biggest clones take up approximately 7%. Material for sequencing was blood. The receptors were gathered from a female donor with papillary thyroid cancer or a benign thyroid nodule (not recorded which). Some clones in this sample may be carry-over from other donors' samples. CDR3s include the opening cysteine and the closing phenylalanine or tryptophan. The order of the fields is V gene, J gene, D gene, CDR3 protein. D genes are given only for firm matches.

v_call: TRBV5-1; j_call: TRBJ2-1; d_call: TRBD2; cdr3_aa: CASSLRLAAYNEQFF
v_call: TRBV10-1; j_call: TRBJ2-1; d_call: -; cdr3_aa: CASSESEGRDEQFF
v_call: TRBV20-1; j_call: TRBJ2-1; d_call: TRBD2; cdr3_aa: CSAYFTGTSKYNEQFF
v_call: TRBV7-9; j_call: TRBJ2-1; d_call: -; cdr3_aa: CASSFGQSYNEQFF
v_call: TRBV5-4; j_call: TRBJ2-7; d_call: TRBD2; cdr3_aa: CASSLKRDSHNEQYF
v_call: TRBV10-2; j_call: TRBJ2-7; d_call: -; cdr3_aa: CASRVGSYYQYF
v_call: TRBV11-2; j_call: TRBJ1-1; d_call: -; cdr3_aa: CASSLSRNTEAFF
v_call: TRBV3-1; j_call: TRBJ1-1; d_call: -; cdr3_aa: CASSPAHRGRTEAFF
v_call: TRBV11-2; j_call: TRBJ1-2; d_call: -; cdr3_aa: CASSLVAGAGDGYTF
v_call: TRBV5-1; j_call: TRBJ1-4; d_call: TRBD1; cdr3_aa: CASSLGDRGGKLFF
v_call: TRBV15; j_call: TRBJ1-2; d_call: -; cdr3_aa: CATSREHLANYGYTF
v_call: TRBV5-1; j_call: TRBJ2-7; d_call: TRBD2; cdr3_aa: CATRAEAGGSYEQYF
v_call: TRBV10-2; j_call: TRBJ2-3; d_call: TRBD2; cdr3_aa: CASSQGLAGTDTQYF
v_call: TRBV6-1; j_call: TRBJ1-1; d_call: -; cdr3_aa: CASSELPGITEAFF
v_call: TRBV5-6; j_call: TRBJ2-5; d_call: -; cdr3_aa: CASSPWEQETQYF
v_call: TRBV11-2; j_call: TRBJ2-1; d_call: TRBD2; cdr3_aa: CASSLEGTSWNNEQFF
v_call: TRBV7-6; j_call: TRBJ2-1; d_call: -; cdr3_aa: CASSLDPPSSYNEQFF
v_call: TRBV7-2; j_call: TRBJ2-1; d_call: TRBD1; cdr3_aa: CASSLARGPLNEQFF
v_call: TRBV7-9; j_call: TRBJ2-1; d_call: -; cdr3_aa: CASSSGGRGGRSYNEQFF
v_call: TRBV20-1; j_call: TRBJ2-7; d_call: TRBD1; cdr3_aa: CSATSDRVAYEQYF
v_call: TRBV12-3/TRBV12-4; j_call: TRBJ1-2; d_call: -; cdr3_aa: CASRRKLDGYGYTF
v_call: TRBV27; j_call: TRBJ1-2; d_call: TRBD1; cdr3_aa: CASRLWGTEEKLNYGYTF
v_call: TRBV6-5; j_call: TRBJ1-6; d_call: -; cdr3_aa: CASSYSLTMDNSPLHF
v_call: TRBV5-5; j_call: TRBJ2-7; d_call: TRBD2; cdr3_aa: CASSLGWGGSGYEQYF